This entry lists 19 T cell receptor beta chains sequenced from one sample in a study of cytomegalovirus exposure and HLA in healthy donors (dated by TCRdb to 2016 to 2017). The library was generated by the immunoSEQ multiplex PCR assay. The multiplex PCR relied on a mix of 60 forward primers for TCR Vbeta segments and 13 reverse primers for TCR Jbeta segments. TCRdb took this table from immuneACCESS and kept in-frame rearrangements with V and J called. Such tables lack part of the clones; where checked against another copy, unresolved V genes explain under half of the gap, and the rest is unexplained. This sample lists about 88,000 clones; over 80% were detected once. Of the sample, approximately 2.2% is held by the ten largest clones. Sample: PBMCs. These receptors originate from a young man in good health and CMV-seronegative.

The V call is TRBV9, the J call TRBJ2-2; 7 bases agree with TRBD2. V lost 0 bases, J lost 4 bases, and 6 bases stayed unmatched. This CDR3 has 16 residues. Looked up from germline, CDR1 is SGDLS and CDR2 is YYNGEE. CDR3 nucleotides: TGTGCCAGCAGCGTAGTGGGGAGGGGCGGCACCGGGGAGCTGTTTTTT. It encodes CASSVVGRGGTGELFF. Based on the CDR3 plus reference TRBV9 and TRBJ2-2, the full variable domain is DSGVTQTPKHLITATGQRVTLRCSPRSGDLSVYWYQQSLDQGLQFLIQYYNGEERAKGNILERFSAQQFPDLHSELNLSSLELGDSALYFCASSVVGRGGTGELFFGEGSRLTVL.

The CDR3 region has the DNA TGTGCCAGCAGCTTGTACACTAGCGGGAGCTACGAGCAGTACTTC. Translation: CASSLYTSGSYEQYF. The chain combines TRBV5-6 with TRBJ2-7, with 11 bases that match TRBD2. The CDR3 length is 15 residues. Germline V gene data show CDR1 as SGHDT and CDR2 as YYEEEE. V lost 1 base and J lost 3; bases outside the gene matches: 3.

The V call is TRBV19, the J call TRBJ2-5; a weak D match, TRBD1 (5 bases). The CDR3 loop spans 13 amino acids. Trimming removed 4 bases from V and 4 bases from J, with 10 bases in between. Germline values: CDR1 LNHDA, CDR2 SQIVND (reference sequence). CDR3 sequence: CASSTRRGETQYF. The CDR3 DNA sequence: TGTGCCAGTAGTACTCGAAGGGGAGAGACCCAGTACTTC. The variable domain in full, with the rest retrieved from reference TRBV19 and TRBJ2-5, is DGGITQSPKYLFRKEGQNVTLSCEQNLNHDAMYWYRQDPGQGLRLIYYSQIVNDFQKGDIAEGYSVSREKKESFPLTVTSAQKNPTAFYLCASSTRRGETQYFGPGTRLLVL.

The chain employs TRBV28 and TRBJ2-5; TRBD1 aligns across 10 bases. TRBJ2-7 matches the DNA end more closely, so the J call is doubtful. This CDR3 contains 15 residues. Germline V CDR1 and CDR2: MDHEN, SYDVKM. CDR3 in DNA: TGTGCCAGCAGTTTGGGGGGGACAGGGGCTCTCGAGCAGTACTTC. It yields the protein CASSLGGTGALEQYF.

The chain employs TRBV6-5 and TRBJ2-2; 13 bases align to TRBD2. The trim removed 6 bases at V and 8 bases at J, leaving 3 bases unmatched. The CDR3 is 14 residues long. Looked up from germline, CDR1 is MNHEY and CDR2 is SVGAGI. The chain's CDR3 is CASRRGLAGGELFF. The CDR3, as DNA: TGTGCCAGCAGGAGGGGACTAGCGGGGGGGGAGCTGTTTTTT.

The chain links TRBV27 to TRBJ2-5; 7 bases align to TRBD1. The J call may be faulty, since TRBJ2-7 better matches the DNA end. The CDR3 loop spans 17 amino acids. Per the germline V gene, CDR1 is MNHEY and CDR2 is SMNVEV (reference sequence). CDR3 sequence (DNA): TGTGCCAGCAGTCGAGCCGTCGGGGACAGCATATCCTACGAGCAGTACTTC. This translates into CASSRAVGDSISYEQYF.

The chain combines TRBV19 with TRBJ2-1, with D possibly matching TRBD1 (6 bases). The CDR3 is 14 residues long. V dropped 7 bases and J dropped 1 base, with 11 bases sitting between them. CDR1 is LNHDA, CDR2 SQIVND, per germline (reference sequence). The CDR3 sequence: CASKRGLSYNEQFF. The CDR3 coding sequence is TGTGCCAGTAAGAGGGGGTTGTCCTACAATGAGCAGTTCTTC.

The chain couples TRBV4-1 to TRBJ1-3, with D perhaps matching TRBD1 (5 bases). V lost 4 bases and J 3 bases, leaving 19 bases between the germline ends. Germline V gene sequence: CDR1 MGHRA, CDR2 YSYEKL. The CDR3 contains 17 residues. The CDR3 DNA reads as TGCGCCAGCAGCCGGGGGGGAATCGTCTCTCTTGGAAACACCATATATTTT. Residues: CASSRGGIVSLGNTIYF.

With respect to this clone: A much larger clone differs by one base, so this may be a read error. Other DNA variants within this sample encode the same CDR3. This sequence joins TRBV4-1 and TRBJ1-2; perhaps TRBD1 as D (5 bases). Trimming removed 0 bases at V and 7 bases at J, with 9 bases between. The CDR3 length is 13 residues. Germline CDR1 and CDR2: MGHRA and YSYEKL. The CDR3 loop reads CASSQDRGSGYTF. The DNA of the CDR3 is TGCGCCAGCAGCCAAGATCGGGGGTCTGGCTACACCTTC.

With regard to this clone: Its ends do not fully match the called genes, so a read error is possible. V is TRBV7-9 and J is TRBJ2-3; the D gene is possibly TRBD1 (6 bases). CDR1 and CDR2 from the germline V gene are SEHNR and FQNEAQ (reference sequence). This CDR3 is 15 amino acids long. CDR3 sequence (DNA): TGTTCCAGCAGCCCTCCTCAGGGGAAAGGAGATACGCAGTATTTT. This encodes CSSSPPQGKGDTQYF.

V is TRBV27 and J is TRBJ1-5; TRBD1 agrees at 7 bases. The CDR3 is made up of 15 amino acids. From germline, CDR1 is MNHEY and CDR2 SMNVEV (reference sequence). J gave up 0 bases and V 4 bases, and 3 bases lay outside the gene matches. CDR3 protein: CASSSGQLSNQPQHF. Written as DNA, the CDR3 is TGTGCCAGCAGTTCGGGACAGCTTAGCAATCAGCCCCAGCATTTT.

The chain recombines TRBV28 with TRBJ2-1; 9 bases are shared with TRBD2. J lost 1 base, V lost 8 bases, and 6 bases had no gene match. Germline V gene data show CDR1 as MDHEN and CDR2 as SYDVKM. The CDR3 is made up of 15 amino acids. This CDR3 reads CASYRGRGSYNEQFF. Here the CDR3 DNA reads TGTGCCAGCTATCGCGGGAGGGGATCCTACAATGAGCAGTTCTTC. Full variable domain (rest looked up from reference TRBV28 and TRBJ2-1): DVKVTQSSRYLVKRTGEKVFLECVQDMDHENMFWYRQDPGLGLRLIYFSYDVKMKEKGDIPEGYSVSREKKERFSLILESASTNQTSMYLCASYRGRGSYNEQFFGPGTRLTVL.

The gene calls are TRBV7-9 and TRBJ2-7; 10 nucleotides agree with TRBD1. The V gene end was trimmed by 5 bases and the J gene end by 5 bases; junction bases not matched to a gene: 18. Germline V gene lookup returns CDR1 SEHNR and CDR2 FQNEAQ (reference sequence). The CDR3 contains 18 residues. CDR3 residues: CASSHNIRWRQGAHEQYF. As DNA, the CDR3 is TGTGCCAGCAGCCATAATATTCGTTGGAGACAGGGGGCCCACGAGCAGTACTTC.

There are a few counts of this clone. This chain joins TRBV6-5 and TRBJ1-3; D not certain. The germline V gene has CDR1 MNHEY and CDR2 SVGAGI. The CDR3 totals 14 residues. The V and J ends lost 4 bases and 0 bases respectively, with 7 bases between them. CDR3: CASSSGRSGNTIYF. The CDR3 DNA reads TGTGCCAGCAGTTCAGGTCGCTCTGGAAACACCATATATTTT.

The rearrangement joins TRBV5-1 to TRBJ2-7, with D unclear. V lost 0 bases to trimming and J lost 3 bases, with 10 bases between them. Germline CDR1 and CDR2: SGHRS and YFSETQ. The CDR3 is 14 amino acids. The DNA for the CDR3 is TGCGCCAGCAGCTTGGCCGCACGAGACTACGAGCAGTACTTC. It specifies CASSLAARDYEQYF.

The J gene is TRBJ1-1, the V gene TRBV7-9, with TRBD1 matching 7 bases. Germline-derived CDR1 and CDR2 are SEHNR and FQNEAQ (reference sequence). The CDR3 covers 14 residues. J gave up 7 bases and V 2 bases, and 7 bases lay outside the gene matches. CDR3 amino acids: CASSLYRGRDEAFF. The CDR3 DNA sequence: TGTGCCAGCAGCTTATACAGGGGTAGGGATGAAGCTTTCTTT.

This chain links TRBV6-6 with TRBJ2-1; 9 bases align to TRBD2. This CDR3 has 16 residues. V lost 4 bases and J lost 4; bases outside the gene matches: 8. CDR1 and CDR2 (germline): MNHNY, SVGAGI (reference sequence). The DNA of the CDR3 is TGTGCCAGCAGTTTCTTAGCGGGAGTGGCTTACAATGAGCAGTTCTTC. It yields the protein CASSFLAGVAYNEQFF.

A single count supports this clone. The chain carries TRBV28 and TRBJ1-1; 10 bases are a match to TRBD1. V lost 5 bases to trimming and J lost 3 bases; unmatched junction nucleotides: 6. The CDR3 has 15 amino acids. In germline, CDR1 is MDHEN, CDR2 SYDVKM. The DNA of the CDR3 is TGTGCCAGCAGTCTACCGACAGGGGGCTACACTGAAGCTTTCTTT. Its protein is CASSLPTGGYTEAFF.

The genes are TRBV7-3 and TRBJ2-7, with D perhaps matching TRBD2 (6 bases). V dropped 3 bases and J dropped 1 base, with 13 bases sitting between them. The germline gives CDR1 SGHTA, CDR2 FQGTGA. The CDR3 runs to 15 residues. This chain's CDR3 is CASSFAGAGSYEQYF. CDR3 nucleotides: TGTGCCAGCAGCTTCGCCGGGGCGGGATCCTACGAGCAGTACTTC.